This is a list of T cell receptor beta chains from one sample in a study of OX40 agonist ivuxolimab in advanced cancers. Using immunoSEQ multiplex PCR, the repertoire was profiled, and TCRdb retains in-frame clones only, with some absent. The sample records under 85,000 clones, 88% being singletons. Source: CD4+ or CD8+ T cells sorted from blood, taken in a trial of the OX40 agonist ivuxolimab. The receptors here all came from an adult with an advanced solid tumor such as melanoma, head and neck, liver or kidney cancer. Both conserved end residues are part of each CDR3. D genes are given only for firm matches. Expanded clones get a size class; other rows say once, few or many, or leave the size out.

cdr3_nt | cdr3_aa | v_call | clone_size | d_call | cdr3_length | j_call
TGTGCCAGCAGCCCCCCCGCAGGGTTTACTGGAAACACCATATATTTT | CASSPPAGFTGNTIYF | TRBV7-9 | . | . | 16 | TRBJ1-3
TGTGCCAGCAGTTACGAGGTTAGGTCCTACGAGCAGTACTTC | CASSYEVRSYEQYF | TRBV6-5 | . | . | 14 | TRBJ2-7
TGTGCCATCAGTGCCTCGAGGGGGAATCAGCCCCAGCATTTT | CAISASRGNQPQHF | TRBV10-3 | few | . | 14 | TRBJ1-5
TGTGCCAGCAGCTTAGGTAGAAACACTGAAGCTTTCTTT | CASSLGRNTEAFF | TRBV7-6 | . | . | 13 | TRBJ1-1
TGTGCCAGTACCGGGACAGGGACACCCCTCCACTTT | CASTGTGTPLHF | TRBV2 | . | TRBD1 | 12 | TRBJ1-6
TGCGCCAGCAGCTTGCGGACCGGCTACGAGCAGTACTTC | CASSLRTGYEQYF | TRBV5-1 | . | . | 13 | TRBJ2-7
TGTGCCAGCAGGGGCCGGGACAGGGTTTACGATGAGCAGTTCTTC | CASRGRDRVYDEQFF | TRBV7-9 | . | TRBD1 | 15 | TRBJ2-1
TGTGCCAGCAGCCTAGAGACGTCCTCTGGGGCCAACGTCCTGACTTTC | CASSLETSSGANVLTF | TRBV5-5 | . | . | 16 | TRBJ2-6
TGTGCCAGTAGTATAGTGTTGGCAGCCTACGAGCAGTACTTC | CASSIVLAAYEQYF | TRBV19 | few | . | 14 | TRBJ2-7
TGCGCCAGCAGCTGGACAGGAGCGAACACCGGGGAGCTGTTTTTT | CASSWTGANTGELFF | TRBV5-1 | . | TRBD1 | 15 | TRBJ2-2
TGTGCCAGTAGTATAAGACAGGGGACTTTGAACACTGAAGCTTTCTTT | CASSIRQGTLNTEAFF | TRBV19 | . | TRBD1 | 16 | TRBJ1-1
TGCGCCAGCAGCCAAGATTTGACAGGAAGGGGGGAAAAACTGTTTTTT | CASSQDLTGRGEKLFF | TRBV4-3 | . | . | 16 | TRBJ1-4
TGTGCCAGCAGCTTCAACCTCGGGACCCTGGCTGGAAACACCATATATTTT | CASSFNLGTLAGNTIYF | TRBV5-6 | . | . | 17 | TRBJ1-3
TGCGCCAGCAGCAAAACAACCGACACTGAAGCTTTCTTT | CASSKTTDTEAFF | TRBV5-1 | . | . | 13 | TRBJ1-1
TGTGCCAGCAGCCCCGATCCGGGACAGGGGGCGCGTGGCTACACCTTC | CASSPDPGQGARGYTF | TRBV9 | . | TRBD1 | 16 | TRBJ1-2
TGCAGCGTTGGGTACCTCCTCTATGGCTACACCTTC | CSVGYLLYGYTF | TRBV29-1 | . | . | 12 | TRBJ1-2
TGTGCCAGCTCACCGAACAGGGTGGAAAACACCATATATTTT | CASSPNRVENTIYF | TRBV18 | once | . | 14 | TRBJ1-3
TGTGCCAGCAGCTTAGGGTCGTACTACGAGCAGTACTTC | CASSLGSYYEQYF | TRBV11-3 | . | . | 13 | TRBJ2-7
TGTGCCAGCTCACCGTCAGGGGGGACCAATTCACCCCTCCACTTT | CASSPSGGTNSPLHF | TRBV18 | . | TRBD1 | 15 | TRBJ1-6
TGTGCCAGCAGCCACCGGACGGGGAACACTGAAGCTTTCTTT | CASSHRTGNTEAFF | TRBV5-4 | . | . | 14 | TRBJ1-1
TGTGCCAGCAGCCGGGGTGGGGCGGACAATGAGCAGTTCTTC | CASSRGGADNEQFF | TRBV7-9 | . | . | 14 | TRBJ2-1
TGTGCCAGTAGGAAGACGTTAGACAGGGACTGGAACTATGGCTACACCTTC | CASRKTLDRDWNYGYTF | TRBV19 | . | TRBD1 | 17 | TRBJ1-2
TGTGCCAGCAGCTACCGGGGGGTTGATTCACCCCTCCACTTT | CASSYRGVDSPLHF | TRBV7-3 | . | . | 14 | TRBJ1-6
TGTGCCAGTAGTAGCCTCCGGGACTCCTCGGAGACCCAGTACTTC | CASSSLRDSSETQYF | TRBV19 | . | . | 15 | TRBJ2-5
TGTGCCAGCAGTGAGGTACAAGAGACCCAGTACTTC | CASSEVQETQYF | TRBV2 | . | . | 12 | TRBJ2-5
TGTGCCAGCAGTGAAGTGGATGGGGGCCCAATGGATGAGCAGTTCTTC | CASSEVDGGPMDEQFF | TRBV6-1 | . | . | 16 | TRBJ2-1
TGCGCCAGCAGCCAAGATCGGGCAGACTTTGAAGGGGAGCCCCAGTACTTC | CASSQDRADFEGEPQYF | TRBV4-3 | . | . | 17 | TRBJ2-5
TGCGCCAGCAGCCAAGCCCAAACAACTAATGAAAAACTGTTTTTT | CASSQAQTTNEKLFF | TRBV5-1 | . | . | 15 | TRBJ1-4
TGTGCCAGCAGATGGCATCATCAGCCCCAGCATTTT | CASRWHHQPQHF | TRBV21-1 | . | . | 12 | TRBJ1-5
TGCGCCAGCAGCTTGGAAGCAGGCGGCCGGACCTACACCTTC | CASSLEAGGRTYTF | TRBV5-1 | . | . | 14 | TRBJ1-2
TGTGCCAGCAGTGACGGGACACTTTTCTCTGGAAACACCATATATTTT | CASSDGTLFSGNTIYF | TRBV6-1 | . | . | 16 | TRBJ1-3
TGTGCCAGCAGGACAGGGGGTCGGGATGAGCAGTTCTTC | CASRTGGRDEQFF | TRBV28 | . | TRBD1 | 13 | TRBJ2-1
TGTGCCAGCAGCATTTCCCCGGGACAGAAACTGTTTTTT | CASSISPGQKLFF | TRBV7-3 | . | TRBD1 | 13 | TRBJ1-4
TGTGCCAGCAGCTTTGATCACAATCAGCCCCAGCATTTT | CASSFDHNQPQHF | TRBV14 | . | . | 13 | TRBJ1-5
TGTGCCAGCCGGCAGACCTACGAGCAGTACTTC | CASRQTYEQYF | TRBV28 | . | . | 11 | TRBJ2-7
TGTGCCAGCGATCCCGGGACAGTGTACAATGAGCAGTTCTTC | CASDPGTVYNEQFF | TRBV6-1 | . | TRBD1 | 14 | TRBJ2-1
TGTGCCAGCTCACAAACCACAGGGTTCCTCTACGAGCAGTACTTC | CASSQTTGFLYEQYF | TRBV18 | once | . | 15 | TRBJ2-7
TGTGCCTGGAGTGACGGAGCCGGGCTAGACGGTTTCGAGCAGTACTTC | CAWSDGAGLDGFEQYF | TRBV30 | . | . | 16 | TRBJ2-7
TGTGCCAGCAGCTTGGCCGGAGGGGGGTACTATGGCTACACCTTC | CASSLAGGGYYGYTF | TRBV5-4 | . | . | 15 | TRBJ1-2
TGTGCCAGCAGTGAAGCGCGGGGGACTGAAGCTTTCTTT | CASSEARGTEAFF | TRBV6-1 | . | . | 13 | TRBJ1-1
TGTGCCAGCAGCTTGTGGGGTTCTTCCTATGGCTACACCTTC | CASSLWGSSYGYTF | TRBV5-8 | . | . | 14 | TRBJ1-2
TGTGCCAGCAGCGGGGAAAACTATGGCTACACCTTC | CASSGENYGYTF | TRBV6-5 | once | . | 12 | TRBJ1-2
TGTGCCAGCAGTTACCCGCGGGGGCGGGAAGACTACGAGCAGTACTTC | CASSYPRGREDYEQYF | TRBV6-5 | . | . | 16 | TRBJ2-7
TGTGCCATCACCCCCCGGACCACGGGCGGAGACTATGGCTACACCTTC | CAITPRTTGGDYGYTF | TRBV10-3 | . | . | 16 | TRBJ1-2
TGCAGCGGCGTGGCCACGAGGGATGGCTACACCTTC | CSGVATRDGYTF | TRBV29-1 | . | . | 12 | TRBJ1-2
TGTGCCAGCAGCCCTAGCGTTCGGACTGAAGCTTTCTTT | CASSPSVRTEAFF | TRBV7-6 | . | . | 13 | TRBJ1-1
TGCAGCGTTGACGCAGGGGCGGGCGAGACCCAGTACTTC | CSVDAGAGETQYF | TRBV29-1 | . | . | 13 | TRBJ2-5
TGTGCCAGCAGTAAAGGACAGTCCAATGAGCAGTTCTTC | CASSKGQSNEQFF | TRBV25-1 | once | . | 13 | TRBJ2-1
TGTGCCAGCAGCCCGCGGACGGATCAGCCCCAGCATTTT | CASSPRTDQPQHF | TRBV7-2 | few | . | 13 | TRBJ1-5
TGCGCCAGCAGTGGGACAGGGGTCGACGAGCAGTACTTC | CASSGTGVDEQYF | TRBV5-1 | . | TRBD1 | 13 | TRBJ2-7
TGTGCCAGCAGTCACCCCAGGGCAGGGGACGAAAAACTGTTTTTT | CASSHPRAGDEKLFF | TRBV28 | few | . | 15 | TRBJ1-4
TGTGCCACCAGCAGATCCGGGACACTGTCGACTGAGCAGTTCTTC | CATSRSGTLSTEQFF | TRBV15 | . | . | 15 | TRBJ2-1
TGTGCCAGTAGTATCGGGGGGCCCGGGGAGCTGTTTTTT | CASSIGGPGELFF | TRBV19 | once | . | 13 | TRBJ2-2